This T cell receptor (beta chain) was identified in a study of blood T cell repertoires in COVID-19. Study-wide background: Acute and convalescent COVID-19 samples came from the United States, Italy and Spain. T cells, B-cell-depleted T cells, or PBMCs provided the cDNA or gDNA that served as material.

The CDR3 spans 11 residues. The germline V and J ends were trimmed by 8 bases and 1 base, with 5 bases remaining between them. Germline V gene sequence: CDR1 MNHEY, CDR2 SVGAGI. In the original analysis: It was from reference gene primer amplification that nucleated cell counts were estimated. Profiled with immunoSEQ multiplex PCR; TCRdb holds only in-frame clones, not every one. For V, J and clone size, that table is used; D and trimming come from the DNA. The sample consists of about 200,000 clones, 80% to 95% of them appearing once. The J gene is TRBJ1-1, the V gene TRBV6-5; D not resolved. The sequenced material came from peripheral blood. The receptor comes from a man aged 50 to 60 with acute or convalescent COVID-19. This chain's CDR3 is CASGQNTEAFF. Here the CDR3 DNA reads TGTGCCAGCGGGCAGAACACTGAAGCTTTCTTT.